What follows describes a single TCR beta chain. The antigen remains unidentified. CD45RA+ naive and CD45RA-negative memory subsets were separated from CD4+ cells. This entry comes from a study of shared clonotypes between healthy human individuals. Broader study findings: The low donor count limited represented genetic and exposure-history diversity. Memory subsets generally showed lower estimated richness than naive subsets.

Generated by immunoSEQ multiplex PCR, the TCRdb table keeps only in-frame clones and is missing some. The data hold under 2,500,000 clones, with roughly 95% observed a single time. Trimming cost V 3 bases and J 2 bases, with 10 bases left between them. The CDR3 is 14 residues long. Germline loops: CDR1 MDHEN, CDR2 SYDVKM. Sequenced: naive CD4+ T cells sorted from blood. As for subset: CD45RA+ positively selected. V usage is TRBV28 and J usage is TRBJ1-2; maybe TRBD1 (5 bases). The clonotype was recovered from a man aged 18 to 29 in good health. The chain's CDR3 is CASSLRGRNYGYTF. For the CDR3, the DNA is TGTGCCAGCAGTTTGCGGGGGAGGAACTATGGCTACACCTTC.